This T cell receptor (beta chain) emerged from a study of cytomegalovirus exposure and HLA in healthy donors. Study-level points and caveats: A likely sequencing artifact accounted for one observed cluster of highly shared sequence variants.

In the PCR, 60 Vbeta and 13 Jbeta primers were used. The assay was immunoSEQ multiplex PCR, and TCRdb's table has in-frame clones only and misses some. This table has approximately 190,000 clones, roughly 82% appearing once. Comment on this clone: What it binds is unknown.

CDR3 length: 19 amino acids. CDR1 and CDR2 from the germline V gene are SEHNR and FQNEAQ (reference sequence). The V gene lost 5 bases and the J gene lost 1 base, with 26 bases spanning the gap. The chain recombines TRBV7-9 with TRBJ1-1; tentatively, D is TRBD1 (6 bases). Input material: PBMCs. The TCR was taken from a woman aged 45-65 years in good health and CMV-seropositive. The CDR3 sequence: CASSLPYSTGTPENTEAFF. CDR3 coding DNA: TGTGCCAGCAGCCTACCCTACTCCACCGGGACACCGGAGAACACTGAAGCTTTCTTT.